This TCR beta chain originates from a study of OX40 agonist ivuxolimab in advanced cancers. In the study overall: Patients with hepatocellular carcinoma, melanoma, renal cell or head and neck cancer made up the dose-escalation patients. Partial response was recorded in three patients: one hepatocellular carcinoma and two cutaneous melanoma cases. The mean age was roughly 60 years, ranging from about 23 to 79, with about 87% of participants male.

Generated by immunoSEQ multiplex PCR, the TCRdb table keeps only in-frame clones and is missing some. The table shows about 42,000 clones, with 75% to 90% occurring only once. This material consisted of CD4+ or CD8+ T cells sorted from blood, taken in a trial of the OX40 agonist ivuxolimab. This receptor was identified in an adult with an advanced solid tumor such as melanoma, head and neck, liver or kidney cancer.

The CDR3 sequence: CASRSGLNTDTQYF. In nucleotides, the CDR3 is TGTGCCAGTCGATCGGGACTCAACACAGATACGCAGTATTTT. J is TRBJ2-3 and V is TRBV28, with TRBD2 as a possible D gene (6 bases). The CDR3 totals 14 residues. Trimming left V 9 bases short and J 2 bases short, with 15 bases between. CDR1 is MDHEN and CDR2 is SYDVKM in the germline V gene.